Given below is one T cell receptor beta chain in context. What it recognizes is unknown. The donors, aged roughly 6 to 95, were healthy Caucasians from Russia. Primed by a sample-barcoded 5' primer and a J-beta primer mix, a second PCR proceeded for about 7 to 11 cycles. Every individual sample yielded 2.5 million or more paired-end reads (each containing CDR3). Using its own MiXCR run on the 5' RACE reads, TCRdb lists one record per CDR3 protein. The repertoire holds hundreds of thousands of distinct CDR3 sequences, with roughly 53% as singletons. The entry originates in a study of blood T cells in healthy people across ages. Overall study context: The template switching approach captured approximately one barcoded beta molecule for every two T cells.

Findings of the study overall: TCR beta diversity per million T cells fell roughly linearly with age.

This CDR3 contains 16 residues. Germline assignment: CDR1 SGDLS and CDR2 YYNGEE. V dropped 0 bases and J dropped 1 base, with 13 bases sitting between them. Input material: blood. The TCR sequence derives from a man older than 75 in good health. The chain has TRBV9 and TRBJ2-5; D unresolved. CDR3 in amino acids: CASSVGVRSAQETQYF. The CDR3 DNA sequence: TGTGCCAGCAGCGTAGGCGTGAGGTCAGCCCAAGAGACCCAGTACTTC.